This entry is about one TCR beta chain. Its antigen remains unknown. The data derive from a study of B cell selection in AIRE deficiency. Under the authors' procedure: Pooled Tregs gave 50,000 to 60,000 patient and some 93,000 donor TCRbeta sequences. Assay: immunoSEQ multiplex PCR; the TCRdb copy retains only in-frame clones and omits some. That table supplies the V and J calls and clone size; D and trimming were determined from the DNA. The table shows some 21,000 clones, with roughly 93% occurring only once. The germline V gene encodes CDR1 SGHTA and CDR2 FQGNSA. The junction had 9 bases not matched to a gene; V was cut back by 4 bases and J by 0 bases. The CDR3 loop spans 16 amino acids. Regulatory T cells were sorted as CD4+CD25hiCD127low/negative cells. Study-wide results and caveats: Shared Treg sequences had shorter CDR3s, biased toward rearrangements with few non-templated insertions. Roughly 28% of healthy-donor shared Treg TCRbeta sequences appeared in patient Tconv cells. In TCRBV usage, CDR3 length and diversity, patient Tconv and Treg cells matched healthy donors.

The chain has TRBV7-2 and TRBJ2-7, with 7 nucleotides matching TRBD1. Specimen: Tregs sorted from PBMCs. The TCR originated in a human donor with AIRE deficiency. The CDR3 DNA reads as TGTGCCAGCAGCTACCACAGGGGAAAAAGCTCCTACGAGCAGTACTTC. Its translation: CASSYHRGKSSYEQYF.